The entry below gives a single T cell receptor (beta chain) sequence along with its context. The antigen is unknown. This sample stems from a study of cytomegalovirus exposure and HLA in healthy donors. Study-wide results and caveats: There were a few CMV-associated chains whose specificity for CMV antigens was confirmed in vitro.

Sequencing used immunoSEQ multiplex PCR; TCRdb keeps in-frame clones, though not all of them. The top ten clones hold around 5% of a sample with about 160,000 clones, about 90% of them seen once. The origin of this receptor is a woman aged 25 to 39 in good health and CMV-seronegative. Sequenced: PBMCs.

Here the CDR3 DNA reads TGTGCCAGCAGCTCCCCTGGGACTAGTTTCAACGAGCAGTACTTC. Its translation: CASSSPGTSFNEQYF. This chain uses TRBV7-2 with TRBJ2-7; 8 nucleotides line up with TRBD2. The CDR3 consists of 15 residues. J lost 5 bases, V lost 4 bases, and 10 bases had no gene match. From germline, CDR1 is SGHTA and CDR2 FQGNSA.